A single sample is the source of the 2 T cell receptor beta chains below, sequenced in a study of somatic mutations in cytotoxic T cells in rheumatoid arthritis. Profiling relied on immunoSEQ multiplex PCR, and the TCRdb table lists in-frame clones only, not all of them. The sample consists of 15,000 to 20,000 clones, just under 85% of them appearing once. The specimen sequenced was CD8+ T cells sorted from blood. Receptor source: an adult with rheumatoid arthritis.

This clone was observed a few times. The V and J genes are TRBV7-2 and TRBJ2-7; 11 bases are a match to TRBD2. CDR3 length: 19 amino acids. Germline assignment: CDR1 SGHTA and CDR2 FQGNSA. Trimming at V came to 4 bases and at J to 1 base, leaving 15 bases not matched to a gene. CDR3 DNA sequence: TGTGCCAGCAGCTCGTCCCAGTGGGCTAGCGGGGGGCCATCCTACGAGCAGTACTTC. It encodes CASSSSQWASGGPSYEQYF.

The chain is built from TRBV5-6 and TRBJ2-1; D is possibly TRBD2 (6 bases). V dropped 0 bases and J dropped 8 bases, with 18 bases sitting between them. The CDR3 runs to 16 residues. Germline V gives CDR1 SGHDT, CDR2 YYEEEE. As DNA, the CDR3 is TGTGCCAGCAGCTTGGCCGTGGAAGCGGGCCTCCATGAGCAGTTCTTC. Translated: CASSLAVEAGLHEQFF.